What follows is one TCR beta chain and its context. This entry belongs to a study of early T cells in non-severe SARS-CoV-2 infection. Overall study: The study sequenced bulk RNA from unsorted whole blood, with chains unpaired.

This CDR3 comprises 12 residues. Looked up from germline, CDR1 is MNHEY and CDR2 is SVGEGT. V was cut by 5 bases and J by 6 bases, with 7 bases left in between. Each cDNA molecule carried a unique molecular identifier. TCRdb analysed the 5' RACE reads with MiXCR anew, one entry per CDR3 protein. The sample yields more than 45,000 distinct CDR3 sequences, 5.6% seen once. This TCR derives from an adult who was a healthcare worker with PCR-confirmed SARS-CoV-2 infection or an uninfected control (not recorded which). This rearrangement joins TRBV6-2 or TRBV6-3 to TRBJ2-2, with unresolved D. Specimen: whole blood. CDR3: CASSQSAGELFF. CDR3 coding DNA: TGTGCCAGCAGTCAATCCGCCGGGGAGCTGTTTTTT.